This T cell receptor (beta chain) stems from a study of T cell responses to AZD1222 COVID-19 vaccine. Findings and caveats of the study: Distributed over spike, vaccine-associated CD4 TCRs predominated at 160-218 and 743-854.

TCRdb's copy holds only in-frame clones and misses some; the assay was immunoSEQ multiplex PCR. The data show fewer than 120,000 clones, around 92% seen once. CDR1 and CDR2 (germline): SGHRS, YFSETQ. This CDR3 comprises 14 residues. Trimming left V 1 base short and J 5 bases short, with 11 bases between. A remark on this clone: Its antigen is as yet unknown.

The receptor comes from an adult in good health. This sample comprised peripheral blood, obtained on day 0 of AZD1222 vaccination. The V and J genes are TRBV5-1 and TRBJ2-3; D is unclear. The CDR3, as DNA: TGCGCCAGCAGCTTGAGGCTTCGTAGAGATACGCAGTATTTT. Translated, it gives CASSLRLRRDTQYF.